This TCR beta chain was identified in a study of blood T cell repertoires in COVID-19. Study-wide background: The cDNA or gDNA used as material had been derived from T cells, B-cell-depleted T cells, or PBMCs.

Per the original methods: Estimation of nucleated cell counts was performed using reference gene primer amplification. The method was immunoSEQ multiplex PCR; TCRdb's version includes in-frame clones alone and lacks a portion of them. Clone size and the V and J calls come from that table; the DNA yielded D and trimming. This sample has approximately 170,000 clones; more than 75% occur once, and the top ten carry over 15%. The source of this sequence is a man in his sixties with active or convalescent COVID-19. Sequenced sample: peripheral blood.

The CDR3 DNA follows: TGTGCCAGCAGTGATGGCAGGGTAACTGGAAACACCATATATTTT. Its translation: CASSDGRVTGNTIYF. V and J are TRBV2 and TRBJ1-3, with D possibly being TRBD1 (5 bases). Trimming stripped 3 bases from V and 2 bases from J, with 11 bases between. Germline CDR1 reads SNHLY; CDR2 reads FYNNEI. The CDR3 runs to 15 residues.